These 7 T cell receptor beta chains share one sample of origin, sequenced in a study of blood T cell repertoires in COVID-19. Generated by immunoSEQ multiplex PCR, the TCRdb table keeps only in-frame clones and is missing some. The sample consists of approximately 61,000 clones, around 83% of them appearing once. Sequences were obtained from peripheral blood. Receptors were obtained from a man aged 45 to 65 with COVID-19, enrolled during active disease.

The V call is TRBV9, the J call TRBJ2-2; TRBD2 matches 12 bases. V was pared by 4 bases and J by 7 bases, with 8 bases of the junction left unmatched. Germline V gene data show CDR1 as SGDLS and CDR2 as YYNGEE. The CDR3 contains 16 residues. The CDR3 coding sequence is TGTGCCAGCAGCCCCCCTAGCGGGAGGGGCGACGGGGAGCTGTTTTTT. Protein product: CASSPPSGRGDGELFF. Complete variable domain (other parts from reference TRBV9 and TRBJ2-2): DSGVTQTPKHLITATGQRVTLRCSPRSGDLSVYWYQQSLDQGLQFLIQYYNGEERAKGNILERFSAQQFPDLHSELNLSSLELGDSALYFCASSPPSGRGDGELFFGEGSRLTVL.

The V gene is TRBV5-4, the J gene TRBJ2-2; D perhaps matches TRBD2 (6 bases). Trimming removed 0 bases at V and 5 bases at J, with 14 bases between. Germline V gene data show CDR1 as SGHNT and CDR2 as YYREEE (reference sequence). The CDR3 has 16 residues. As DNA, the CDR3 is TGTGCCAGCAGCTTGGGTGGCTTCCGGGGGACCGGGGAGCTGTTTTTT. Translating it yields CASSLGGFRGTGELFF.

V usage is TRBV7-9 and J usage is TRBJ1-5; 7 bases fit TRBD1. The V gene's germline CDR1 is SEHNR and CDR2 FQNEAQ (reference sequence). Unmatched junction bases numbered 7, after V lost 5 bases and J lost 6 bases. The CDR3 is 14 amino acids. CDR3 sequence (DNA): TGTGCCAGCAGCGCCACAGGGGTGGGTCAGCCCCAGCATTTT. Residues: CASSATGVGQPQHF.

V usage is TRBV28 and J usage is TRBJ1-2; D is uncertain. Between the trimmed V and J ends, which lost 3 bases and 8 bases, there was a span of 19 bases. Germline lookup yields CDR1 MDHEN and CDR2 SYDVKM. The CDR3 has 15 residues. The CDR3 reads CASSLGDTRRRGYTF. In nucleotides, the CDR3 is TGTGCCAGCAGTTTGGGAGACACCCGACGGAGGGGCTACACCTTC.

V gene TRBV6-6 combines with J gene TRBJ2-5, with 7 bases aligning to TRBD2. The CDR3 is made up of 15 amino acids. Germline V gene data show CDR1 as MNHNY and CDR2 as SVGAGI (reference sequence). After removal of 0 bases from V and 4 bases from J, the junction contained 5 bases not matched to a gene. CDR3 sequence: CASSYSGGPGETQYF. CDR3 coding DNA: TGTGCCAGCAGTTACTCGGGAGGGCCGGGAGAGACCCAGTACTTC.

The rearrangement links TRBV10-3 to TRBJ2-7, with 7 nucleotides matching TRBD2. Germline CDR1 ENHRY, CDR2 SYGVKD. The CDR3 totals 12 residues. Trimming at V came to 8 bases and at J to 0 bases, leaving 1 base not matched to a gene. The CDR3 here is CAIRGDSYEQYF. In nucleotides, the CDR3 is TGTGCCATCCGGGGGGACTCCTACGAGCAGTACTTC.

The chain links TRBV28 to TRBJ2-7; D is unclear. Germline-derived CDR1 and CDR2 are MDHEN and SYDVKM. V lost 3 bases to trimming and J lost 6 bases, with 6 bases between them. The CDR3 loop spans 11 amino acids. CDR3 amino acids: CASSFNFEQYF. The CDR3 DNA sequence: TGTGCCAGCAGTTTTAATTTCGAGCAGTACTTC.